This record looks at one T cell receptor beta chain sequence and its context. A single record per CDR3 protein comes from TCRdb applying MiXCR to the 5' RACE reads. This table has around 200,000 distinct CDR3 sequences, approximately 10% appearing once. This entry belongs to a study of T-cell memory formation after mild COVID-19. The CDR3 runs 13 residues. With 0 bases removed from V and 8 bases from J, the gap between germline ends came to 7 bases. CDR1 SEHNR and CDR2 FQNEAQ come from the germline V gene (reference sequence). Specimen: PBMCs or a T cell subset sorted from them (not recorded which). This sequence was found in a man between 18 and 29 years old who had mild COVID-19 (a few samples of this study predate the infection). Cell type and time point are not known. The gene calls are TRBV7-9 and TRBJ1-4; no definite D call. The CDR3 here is CASSLAGLEKLFF. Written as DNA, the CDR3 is TGTGCCAGCAGCTTAGCAGGGTTGGAAAAACTGTTTTTT.